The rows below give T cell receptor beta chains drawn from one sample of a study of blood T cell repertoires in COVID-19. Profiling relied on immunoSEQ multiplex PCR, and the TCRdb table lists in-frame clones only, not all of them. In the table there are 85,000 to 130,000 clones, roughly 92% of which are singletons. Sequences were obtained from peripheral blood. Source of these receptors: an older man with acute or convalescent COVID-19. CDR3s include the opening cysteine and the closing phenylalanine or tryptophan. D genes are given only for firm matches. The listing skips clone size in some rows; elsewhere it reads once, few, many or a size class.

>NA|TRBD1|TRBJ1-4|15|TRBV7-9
TGTGCCAGCAGCTCTCCACTAACAGGGGATGAAAAACTGTTTTTT
CASSSPLTGDEKLFF
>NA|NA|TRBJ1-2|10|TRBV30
TGTGCCTCCACCGGTTATGGCTACACCTTC
CASTGYGYTF
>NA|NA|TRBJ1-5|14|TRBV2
TGTGCCAGCAGCGCCGACAGTGGCAATCAGCCCCAGCATTTT
CASSADSGNQPQHF
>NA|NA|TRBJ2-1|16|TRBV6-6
TGTGCCAGCAGTTACTCAGGGGGCGCGGGATATCATGAGCAGTTCTTC
CASSYSGGAGYHEQFF
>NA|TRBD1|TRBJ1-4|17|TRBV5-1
TGCGCCAGCAGCTCTGACCCCCCCGGGACAGGCAGGGAAAAACTGTTTTTT
CASSSDPPGTGREKLFF
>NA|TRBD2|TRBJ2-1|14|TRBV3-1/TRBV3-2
TGTGCCAGCAGGACTAGCGGGAGCTACAATGAGCAGTTCTTC
CASRTSGSYNEQFF
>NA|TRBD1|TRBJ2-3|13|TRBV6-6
TGTGCCATCAACAGGGGTCACACAGATACGCAGTATTTT
CAINRGHTDTQYF
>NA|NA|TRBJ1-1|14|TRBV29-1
TGCAGCGTTGTTCCAGGGAAGGAAGGCCCTGAAGCTTTCTTT
CSVVPGKEGPEAFF
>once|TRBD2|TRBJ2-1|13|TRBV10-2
TGCGCCAGCAGGTACGCCGGGAGGGGTGAGCAGTTCTTC
CASRYAGRGEQFF
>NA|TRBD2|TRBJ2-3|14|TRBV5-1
TGCGCCAGCAGCCTCGGACTAGCGGCAGATACGCAGTATTTT
CASSLGLAADTQYF
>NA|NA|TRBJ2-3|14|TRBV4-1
TGCGCCAGCAGCCAAGAACGGGGCACAGATACGCAGTATTTT
CASSQERGTDTQYF
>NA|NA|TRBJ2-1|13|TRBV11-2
TGTGCCAGCAGCCCGAGGTTGTACAATGAGCAGTTCTTC
CASSPRLYNEQFF
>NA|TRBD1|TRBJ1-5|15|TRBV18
TGTGCCAGCTCACCAGGCAGGGGGCAGGAGCAGCCCCAGCATTTT
CASSPGRGQEQPQHF
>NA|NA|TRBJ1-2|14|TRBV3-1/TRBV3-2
TGTGCCAGCAGCCAGGACCAGGAGGGGTATGGCTACACCTTC
CASSQDQEGYGYTF
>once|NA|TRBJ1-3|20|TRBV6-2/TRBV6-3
TGTGCCAGCAGTTACTTACTCGACAGCCCGGCTTCTGACTCTGGAAACACCATATATTTT
CASSYLLDSPASDSGNTIYF
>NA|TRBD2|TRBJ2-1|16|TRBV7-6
TGTGCCAGCAGCTTAGTGTCTAGCGGGTTATACAATGAGCAGTTCTTC
CASSLVSSGLYNEQFF
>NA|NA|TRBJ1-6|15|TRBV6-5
TGTGCCAGCAGTTCGCCCAGAGGATATAATTCACCCCTCCACTTT
CASSSPRGYNSPLHF
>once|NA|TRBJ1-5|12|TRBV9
TGTGCCAGCAGCGCCGGGGATCAGCCCCAGCATTTT
CASSAGDQPQHF
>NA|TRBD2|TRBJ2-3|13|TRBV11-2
TGTGCCAGCAGCTCGAGCGGAGGGACTAGCGAGTATTTT
CASSSSGGTSEYF
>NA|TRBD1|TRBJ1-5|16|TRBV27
TGTGCCAGCAGTAGGGCAGGGGGGAATAGCAATCAGCCCCAGCATTTT
CASSRAGGNSNQPQHF
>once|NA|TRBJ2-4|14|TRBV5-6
TGTGCCAGCAGCTATGGCCGCCCGCAAAACATTCAGTACTTC
CASSYGRPQNIQYF
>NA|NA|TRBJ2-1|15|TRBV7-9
TGTGCCAGCAGCCCCCCCTTAGTTTCCTACAATGAGCAGTTCTTC
CASSPPLVSYNEQFF
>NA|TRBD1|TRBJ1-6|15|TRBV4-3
TGCGCCAGCAGCCAAGGACAGGGTAAATTTTCACCCCTCCACTTT
CASSQGQGKFSPLHF
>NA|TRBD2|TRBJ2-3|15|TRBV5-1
TGCGCCAGCAGCCCCTTGCGGGGGGGCACAGATACGCAGTATTTT
CASSPLRGGTDTQYF
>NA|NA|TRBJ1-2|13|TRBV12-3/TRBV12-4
TGTGCCAGCAAAATAACAGGGAGTTATGGCTACACCTTC
CASKITGSYGYTF
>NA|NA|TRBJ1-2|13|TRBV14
TGTGCCAGCAGCCAAACAGGGCTCGGTGGCTACACCTTC
CASSQTGLGGYTF
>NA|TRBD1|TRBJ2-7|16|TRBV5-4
TGTGCCAGCAGCGGAATAAGGGACAGAGTTATCTACGAGCAGTACTTC
CASSGIRDRVIYEQYF
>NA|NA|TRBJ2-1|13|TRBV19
TGTGCCAGTAGTATTTCCCCTAGAAATGAGCAGTTCTTC
CASSISPRNEQFF
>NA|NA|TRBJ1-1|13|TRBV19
TGTGCCAGTAGTATCAGGGGCCTGCCTGAAGCTTTCTTT
CASSIRGLPEAFF
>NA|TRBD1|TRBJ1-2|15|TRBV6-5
TGTGCCAGCAGTTCCTACAGGGGGCTAGGCTATGGCTACACCTTC
CASSSYRGLGYGYTF